These 20 T cell receptor beta chains were sequenced from one sample in a study of cytomegalovirus exposure and HLA in healthy donors. Use of 60 Vbeta and 13 Jbeta primers characterized the PCR. Generated by immunoSEQ multiplex PCR, the TCRdb table keeps only in-frame clones and is missing some. The sample carries roughly 99,000 clones, under 80% recorded once. Sequenced input: PBMCs. These receptors all come from a woman aged 40 to 49 in good health and CMV-seropositive.

The chain employs TRBV7-9 and TRBJ2-3; possible D gene TRBD2, 6 bases. The CDR3 covers 15 residues. V lost 1 base to trimming and J lost 3 bases, with 11 bases between them. The germline gives CDR1 SEHNR, CDR2 FQNEAQ (reference sequence). In DNA, the CDR3 is TGTGCCAGCAGCTTAGAGGGCGGGGAGACAGATACGCAGTATTTT. Encoded protein: CASSLEGGETDTQYF.

The genes are TRBV2 and TRBJ1-6; D gene ambiguous. This CDR3 region has 11 residues. Germline V gene lookup returns CDR1 SNHLY and CDR2 FYNNEI. Trimming left V 4 bases short and J 9 bases short, with 4 bases between. The chain's CDR3 is CASSGASPLHF. CDR3 DNA: TGTGCCAGCAGTGGGGCTTCACCCCTCCACTTT. Full variable domain (rest looked up from reference TRBV2 and TRBJ1-6): EPEVTQTPSHQVTQMGQEVILRCVPISNHLYFYWYRQILGQKVEFLVSFYNNEISEKSEIFDDQFSVERPDGSNFTLKIRSTKLEDSAMYFCASSGASPLHFGNGTRLTVT.

The chain employs TRBV6-1 and TRBJ2-2; the match to TRBD2 covers 8 bases. CDR1 is MNHNS, CDR2 SASEGT, per germline. This CDR3 is 14 amino acids long. V shed 8 bases and J 5 bases; nucleotides not matched to a gene: 7. CDR3 sequence (DNA): TGTGCCAGCGAGGCGGGGGGACGAACCGGGGAGCTGTTTTTT. It translates to CASEAGGRTGELFF.

Remarks on this clone: At one of its ends the junction is not consistent with the germline gene, which may arise from a read error. The gene calls are TRBV7-7 and TRBJ2-2, with a weak D call TRBD1 (7 bases). The CDR3 covers 16 residues. Per germline, CDR1 SSHAT and CDR2 FNYEAQ (reference sequence). The CDR3 reads CASSRERQGGSGELFF. CDR3 DNA sequence: TGTGCTAGCAGCCGAGAGAGACAGGGAGGTAGCGGGGAGCTGTTTTTT.

This clone was counted a single time. The V and J genes are TRBV5-1 and TRBJ1-1; 7 bases agree with TRBD1. The CDR3 extends over 15 amino acids. V gave up 4 bases and J gave up 1 base; unmatched junction bases: 7. The germline V gene encodes CDR1 SGHRS and CDR2 YFSETQ. The CDR3 protein is CASSGGQTSNTEAFF. The CDR3 bases are TGCGCCAGCAGCGGGGGACAGACTTCGAACACTGAAGCTTTCTTT.

This chain uses TRBV5-3 with TRBJ1-5; D is ambiguous. TRBV5-3 is marked as an open reading frame, function uncertain. The CDR3 is 14 residues long. V lost 2 bases to trimming and J lost 1 base, with 7 bases between them. The CDR3 is CARSLTRSNQPQHF. The CDR3 DNA reads as TGTGCCAGAAGCTTAACGAGGAGCAATCAGCCCCAGCATTTT.

With regard to this clone: The same CDR3 can be traced to other DNA sequences in this sample. The CDR3 DNA sequence: TGTGCCTGGACGCGGGGCAGCACAGATACGCAGTATTTT. It translates to CAWTRGSTDTQYF. V gene TRBV30 combines with J gene TRBJ2-3; D may be TRBD2 (6 bases). V lost 4 bases, J lost 0 bases, and 8 bases lay in between. Germline lookup yields CDR1 GTSNPN and CDR2 SVGIG (reference sequence). The CDR3 totals 13 residues. Using reference TRBV30 and TRBJ2-3 for the parts outside the CDR3, the full variable domain is SQTIHQWPATLVQPVGSPLSLECTVEGTSNPNLYWYRQAAGRGLQLLFYSVGIGQISSEVPQNLSASRPQDRQFILSSKKLLLSDSGFYLCAWTRGSTDTQYFGPGTRLTVL.

This clone was seen a handful of times. The chain carries TRBV4-2 and TRBJ1-1; maybe TRBD1 (5 bases). CDR1 is LGHNA and CDR2 is YNFKEQ in the germline V gene. The CDR3 spans 15 residues. The V end was cut by 1 base, the J end by 12 bases, with 21 bases between. CDR3 sequence: CASSQVSLGGQRTFF. In DNA, the CDR3 is TGTGCCAGCAGCCAAGTGAGTCTGGGCGGACAAAGGACTTTCTTT.

V and J are TRBV2 and TRBJ2-5, with D perhaps matching TRBD1 (7 bases). With 3 bases removed from V and 5 bases from J, the gap between germline ends came to 10 bases. Germline V gives CDR1 SNHLY, CDR2 FYNNEI. The CDR3 runs to 13 residues. CDR3 bases: TGTGCCAGCAGTGACAGGGGGGTGGAGACCCAGTACTTC. As protein: CASSDRGVETQYF.

The chain couples TRBV29-1 to TRBJ2-7; 8 nucleotides match TRBD1. This CDR3 contains 11 residues. V lost 7 bases to trimming and J lost 6 bases; unmatched junction nucleotides: 5. Germline V gene sequence: CDR1 SQVTM, CDR2 ANQGSEA. The CDR3 region is CSAATGAEQYF. The CDR3 DNA follows: TGCAGCGCCGCGACAGGGGCCGAGCAGTACTTC.

This clone was detected once. This CDR3 is CASNADREYNEQFF. The CDR3 coding sequence is TGCGCCAGCAACGCGGACAGGGAGTACAATGAGCAGTTCTTC. The genes are TRBV5-1 and TRBJ2-1, with TRBD1 matching 8 bases. Germline V gene lookup returns CDR1 SGHRS and CDR2 YFSETQ. The CDR3 covers 14 residues. Germline trimming cut 6 bases from V and 4 bases from J; bases unmatched to any gene: 6.

The gene calls are TRBV30 and TRBJ2-7; a weak D match, TRBD2 (6 bases). Germline CDR1 GTSNPN, CDR2 SVGIG (reference sequence). The CDR3 totals 13 residues. Between the trimmed V and J ends, which lost 2 bases and 6 bases, there was a span of 14 bases. This CDR3 is CAWSTGQEGEQYF. The CDR3 DNA is TGTGCCTGGAGTACAGGCCAGGAGGGCGAGCAGTACTTC.

V is TRBV4-1 and J is TRBJ1-4, with 12 positions matching TRBD1. This CDR3 is built from 15 residues. CDR1 and CDR2 from the germline V gene are MGHRA and YSYEKL. CDR3 nucleotide sequence: TGCGCGTCGGGACAGGGGGCTTCAACTAATGAAAAACTGTTTTTT. Protein product: CASGQGASTNEKLFF.

The rearrangement joins TRBV25-1 to TRBJ2-1; 8 positions match TRBD2. CDR1 and CDR2 (germline): MGHDK, SYGVNS. With V trimmed by 1 base and J by 8 bases, 1 base remained unmatched. The CDR3 covers 13 residues. CDR3 loop: CASSESGGHEQFF. The DNA for the CDR3 is TGTGCCAGCAGTGAATCGGGGGGGCATGAGCAGTTCTTC.

The chain links TRBV25-1 to TRBJ1-2; D remains unclear. The CDR3 runs 11 residues. Trimming pared 4 bases from V and 7 bases from J, leaving 7 bases between. Germline V CDR1 and CDR2: MGHDK, SYGVNS. CDR3 bases: TGTGCCAGCAGTGTCGGGGTTGGCTACACCTTC. This gives the protein CASSVGVGYTF.

This clone showed up just once. The chain recombines TRBV15 with TRBJ2-3, with D tentatively TRBD2 (6 bases). Trimming pared 3 bases from V and 11 bases from J, leaving 15 bases between. The germline V gene has CDR1 LNHNV and CDR2 YYDKDF (reference sequence). CDR3 size: 13 residues. The chain's CDR3 is CATSSQQGGWQYF. The CDR3 DNA follows: TGTGCCACCAGCAGTCAGCAGGGAGGTTGGCAGTATTTT.

The chain carries TRBV6-5 and TRBJ2-5; 7 nucleotides align to TRBD2. The CDR3 totals 13 residues. From germline, CDR1 is MNHEY and CDR2 SVGAGI. After removal of 2 bases from V and 5 bases from J, the junction contained 2 bases not matched to a gene. This CDR3 is CASSYGTTETQYF. Here the CDR3 DNA reads TGTGCCAGCAGTTACGGGACTACGGAGACCCAGTACTTC.

V and J are TRBV6-1 and TRBJ1-1, with a tentative D call TRBD1 (5 bases). The CDR3 sequence is 14 residues long. Trimming removed 3 bases from V and 5 bases from J, with 13 bases in between. The V gene's germline CDR1 is MNHNS and CDR2 SASEGT. CDR3 protein: CASSEFTGETEAFF. The CDR3 bases are TGTGCCAGCAGTGAGTTTACGGGGGAGACTGAAGCTTTCTTT.

The chain employs TRBV5-1 and TRBJ2-5; no clear D. Germline lookup yields CDR1 SGHRS and CDR2 YFSETQ. V dropped 1 base and J dropped 2 bases, with 9 bases sitting between them. This CDR3 contains 14 residues. The CDR3 coding sequence is TGCGCCAGCAGCTTGCACCCCACTCAAGAGACCCAGTACTTC. It yields the protein CASSLHPTQETQYF.

The chain uses TRBV10-3 and TRBJ2-5; TRBD1 aligns across 7 bases. The V segment lost 3 bases and the J segment 1 base; nucleotides outside the gene matches: 2. Germline loops: CDR1 ENHRY, CDR2 SYGVKD. CDR3 size: 14 residues. DNA of the CDR3: TGTGCCATCAGTGAAGGGACAGTCCAAGAGACCCAGTACTTC. Its translation is CAISEGTVQETQYF.